This TCR beta chain emerged from a study of shared clonotypes between healthy human individuals. The assay was immunoSEQ multiplex PCR, and TCRdb's table has in-frame clones only and misses some. The sample contains around 610,000 clones, about 96% of which appear only once. CD8 cells regarded as naive lacked CD45RO, were positively chosen for CCR7, and omitted terminally differentiated effector memory CD45RA+ cells. The receptor was isolated from a woman between 25 and 40 years old in good health. Sequencing was carried out using naive CD8+ T cells sorted from blood.

CDR3 residues: CASSPTISRESTYEQYF. Written as DNA, the CDR3 is TGCGCCAGCAGCCCGACGATTAGCAGGGAGTCAACCTACGAGCAGTACTTC. The gene calls are TRBV5-1 and TRBJ2-7, with D perhaps given as TRBD1 or TRBD2 (5 bases each). Germline CDR1 is SGHRS and CDR2 is YFSETQ. The CDR3 runs 17 residues. V lost 4 bases and J 2 bases, leaving 22 bases between the germline ends. Filled out from reference TRBV5-1 and TRBJ2-7, the complete variable domain reads KAGVTQTPRYLIKTRGQQVTLSCSPISGHRSVSWYQQTPGQGLQFLFEYFSETQRNKGNFPGRFSGRQFSNSRSEMNVSTLELGDSALYLCASSPTISRESTYEQYFGPGTRLTVT.